This T cell receptor (beta chain) emerged from a study of post-analysis software for immune sequencing data. Regarding the study as a whole: Controls had significantly higher normalized Chao1 diversity than multiple sclerosis patients. When patients were compared with controls, a handful of TRBV segments were more frequent, TRBV5-6, TRBV5-1 and TRBV20-1 among them.

This clonotype was observed a few times. What it recognizes is unknown. The library was made from cDNA and included unique molecular identifiers. The T cell input of roughly 0.85 to 11 million gave around 450,000 cDNA molecules. TCRdb analysed the PCR reads with MiXCR anew, one entry per CDR3 protein. The repertoire holds roughly 650,000 distinct CDR3 sequences, with approximately 59% as singletons. This CDR3 comprises 19 residues. Looked up from germline, CDR1 is LGHNA and CDR2 is YNFKEQ. The V gene end was trimmed by 0 bases and the J gene end by 2 bases; junction bases not matched to a gene: 9. Sequenced sample: blood. This TCR came from a girl aged 2-10 years with multiple sclerosis. The chain has TRBV4-2 and TRBJ2-3; 12 nucleotides line up with TRBD2. CDR3: CASSQDPIGLAGPTDTQYF. CDR3 DNA: TGTGCCAGCAGCCAAGATCCCATCGGACTAGCGGGGCCCACAGATACGCAGTATTTT.